The 10 T cell receptor beta chains given below trace back to one sample, sequenced in a study of cytomegalovirus exposure and HLA in healthy donors. The PCR ran on 60 Vbeta and 13 Jbeta primers. Clones were sequenced by immunoSEQ multiplex PCR, and TCRdb holds only the in-frame ones, with some missing. Of under 200,000 clones in the sample, roughly 80% are singletons; the top ten hold approximately 1.5%. Input material: PBMCs. The receptors stem from a woman in her late teens or twenties in good health and CMV-seronegative.

This clone occurred a few times. The chain couples TRBV27 to TRBJ2-3; a weak D match, TRBD2 (6 bases). The CDR3 loop spans 17 amino acids. Trimming shortened V by 5 bases and J by 4 bases, and 22 bases separated the two germline ends. Per the germline V gene, CDR1 is MNHEY and CDR2 is SMNVEV (reference sequence). The CDR3 spells CASSTPGILSGPDTQYF. The CDR3 bases are TGTGCCAGCAGTACGCCCGGGATTCTTAGCGGCCCAGATACGCAGTATTTT.

This rearrangement joins TRBV7-2 to TRBJ2-5; TRBD2 matches 10 bases. J lost 5 bases, V lost 5 bases, and 11 bases had no gene match. CDR1 and CDR2 from the germline V gene are SGHTA and FQGNSA. This CDR3 has 16 amino acids. The CDR3 DNA reads as TGTGCCAGCAGCCCCCCTAGCGGGAGTTTTTCGGAGACCCAGTACTTC. This translates into CASSPPSGSFSETQYF.

The chain combines TRBV7-2 with TRBJ2-1, with 13 bases fitting TRBD2. V shed 4 bases, J shed 7 bases, and the junction held 1 base outside the gene matches. The CDR3 runs 14 residues. CDR1 SGHTA and CDR2 FQGNSA come from the germline V gene. DNA of the CDR3: TGTGCCAGCAGCTGGGGACTAGCGGGAAATGAGCAGTTCTTC. Translated, it gives CASSWGLAGNEQFF.

This clone was observed a handful of times. The chain uses TRBV11-3 and TRBJ1-2; D may be TRBD1 (6 bases). V dropped 5 bases and J dropped 5 bases, with 12 bases sitting between them. This CDR3 has 13 residues. Germline V gene lookup returns CDR1 SGHNT and CDR2 YENEEA. The CDR3 spells CASSPEGGYGYTF. The CDR3 DNA follows: TGTGCCAGCAGCCCCGAAGGGGGTTATGGCTACACCTTC.

The chain is built from TRBV28 and TRBJ2-7; 8 bases are shared with TRBD2. V dropped 4 bases and J dropped 2; count of bases not matched to a gene: 10. Germline V CDR1 and CDR2: MDHEN, SYDVKM. The CDR3 sequence is 16 residues long. Here the CDR3 reads CASSSGTRKRTYEQYF. DNA for the CDR3: TGTGCCAGCAGTTCCGGGACTAGAAAACGCACCTACGAGCAGTACTTC.

The chain has TRBV18 and TRBJ2-1; D possibly corresponds to TRBD1 (6 bases). The CDR3 spans 17 residues. Germline V CDR1 and CDR2: KGHSH, LQKENI. V lost 3 bases and J lost 3, with 18 bases in between. CDR3 in DNA: TGTGCCAGCTCACCCGAGGGTGCAGGGGAACTCTACAATGAGCAGTTCTTC. It specifies CASSPEGAGELYNEQFF.

The chain couples TRBV4-1 to TRBJ1-5; D is unclear. V shed 0 bases and J shed 0 bases, with 9 bases lying between them. Germline V lookup: CDR1 MGHRA, CDR2 YSYEKL. The CDR3 length is 16 residues. The CDR3 DNA reads as TGCGCCAGCAGCCAAGATTTACCAGATAGCAATCAGCCCCAGCATTTT. Translated, it gives CASSQDLPDSNQPQHF.

This clone appeared a single time. The J gene is TRBJ2-2, the V gene TRBV28, with TRBD2 identical over 9 bases. Looked up from germline, CDR1 is MDHEN and CDR2 is SYDVKM. CDR3 length: 11 residues. In DNA, the CDR3 is TGTACAGCGGGAGGAATCGGGGAGCTGTTTTTT. This encodes CTAGGIGELFF.

The gene calls are TRBV6-5 and TRBJ1-6, with TRBD1 matching over 7 bases. Germline values: CDR1 MNHEY, CDR2 SVGAGI. This CDR3 region has 14 residues. Trimming at V came to 6 bases and at J to 6 bases, leaving 5 bases not matched to a gene. As DNA, the CDR3 is TGTGCCAGCAGAGGGGACAGCCCTAATTCACCCCTCCACTTT. Encoded protein: CASRGDSPNSPLHF.

V usage is TRBV6-6 and J usage is TRBJ2-6, with 8 bases that match TRBD1. The CDR3 is made up of 15 amino acids. Trimming removed 5 bases from V and 4 bases from J; junction bases left unmatched: 4. Germline V CDR1 and CDR2: MNHNY, SVGAGI (reference sequence). The CDR3 region is CASSGQGAGANVLTF. DNA for the CDR3: TGTGCCAGCAGTGGGCAGGGGGCCGGGGCCAACGTCCTGACTTTC.